This paragraph covers one T cell receptor (beta chain) sequence. What it binds is not known. The protocol was immunoSEQ multiplex PCR, while the TCRdb copy is restricted to in-frame clones and leaves out a portion. The data show tens of thousands of clones, with over 60% seen just once and less than 20% held by the top ten. The data are from a study of PD-1 blockade in classical Hodgkin lymphoma. About the research overall: Nivolumab was administered to patients intravenously at 3 mg/kg every 2 weeks.

Whole-study results and caveats: By C4D1 there was a significant rise in CD4+ TCR diversity but not in CD8+ TCR diversity. Complete responders' diversity at baseline resembled that of newly diagnosed patients.

Noted time point: cycle 4 day 1 (C4D1), after more than five weeks of nivolumab. Relapse was seen in all patients after autologous stem cell transplantation, and brentuximab vedotin exposure was variable. Best overall response was complete response, partial response or progressive disease in these relapsed/refractory classical Hodgkin lymphoma patients. From germline, CDR1 is MDHEN and CDR2 SYDVKM. The length of the CDR3 is 13 residues. V shed 6 bases and J 4 bases; nucleotides not matched to a gene: 5. The receptor was derived from a human donor with classical Hodgkin lymphoma. This chain uses TRBV28 with TRBJ1-2; 7 bases match TRBD1. Sequencing was performed on peripheral blood mononuclear cells (PBMCs), taken before the fourth cycle of nivolumab. CDR3 bases: TGTGCCAGCAGCCCGGGACAGTCCTATGGCTACACCTTC. Amino acids: CASSPGQSYGYTF.